This is a list of T cell receptor beta chains from one sample in a study of cytomegalovirus exposure and HLA in healthy donors. The table came from immunoSEQ multiplex PCR; TCRdb's copy has only in-frame clones and leaves some out. Here the sample spans 140,000 to 150,000 clones, roughly nine tenths being singletons. Input material: PBMCs. The receptors here all came from a man between 18 and 35 years old in good health and CMV-seronegative. CDR3s include the opening cysteine and the closing phenylalanine or tryptophan. D genes are given only for firm matches. The size field is filled for only some rows; it gives once, few, many or a size class.

TRBJ1-4 TRBD1 TRBV6-5 . TGTGCCAGCAGTCCGACAGGGGGAAGAGAAAAACTGTTTTTT CASSPTGGREKLFF
TRBJ2-7 TRBD1 TRBV11-2 . TGTGCCAGCAGCTTAGGGAGCAGGGGGCAAGACGAGCAGTACTTC CASSLGSRGQDEQYF
TRBJ2-7 TRBD2 TRBV7-8 . TGTGCCAGCAGCTTAGTTTCTAGCGGGGGGTTCTCCTACGAGCAGTACTTC CASSLVSSGGFSYEQYF
TRBJ1-2 . TRBV2 . TGTGCCAGCAGTGAAGCGCTCGGACACGGGACTTATGGCTACACCTTC CASSEALGHGTYGYTF
TRBJ1-1 . TRBV30 few TGTGCCTGGGGAGGGATGGCTGAAGCTTTCTTT CAWGGMAEAFF
TRBJ2-3 . TRBV5-4 . TGTGCCAGCAGCTTGGACTACACAGATACGCAGTATTTT CASSLDYTDTQYF
TRBJ1-5 TRBD1 TRBV2 . TGTGCCAGCAGTGCAGGGACAGGGACTAATCAGCCCCAGCATTTT CASSAGTGTNQPQHF
TRBJ2-2 TRBD2 TRBV11-2 . TGTGCCAGCAGCTACTCGGCGGGGGGTTGGACCGGGGAGCTGTTTTTT CASSYSAGGWTGELFF
TRBJ2-1 . TRBV25-1 . TGTGCCAGCAGTGTCCTTAATGAGCAGTTCTTC CASSVLNEQFF
TRBJ1-2 TRBD1 TRBV5-4 . TGTGCCAGCAGCTTGGCCCTGGGACAGCGCTATGGCTACACCTTC CASSLALGQRYGYTF
TRBJ2-2 TRBD2 TRBV19 . TGTGCCAGTAGTAAACTAGCGGGGGGTGCCGGGGAGCTGTTTTTT CASSKLAGGAGELFF
TRBJ1-3 TRBD1 TRBV11-2 . TGTGCCAGCAGCCTTCAGGGGGCTGGAAACACCATATATTTT CASSLQGAGNTIYF
TRBJ2-1 TRBD2 TRBV11-2 . TGTGCCAGCAGCCCAACTCCTATCGGGGGGGTCGATGAGCAGTTCTTC CASSPTPIGGVDEQFF
TRBJ1-1 . TRBV29-1 . TGCAGCGCGTGGCTGAATGAAGCTTTCTTT CSAWLNEAFF
TRBJ2-4 . TRBV10-2 . TGCGCCAGCAACTCCAGGGTTACCAAAAACATTCAGTACTTC CASNSRVTKNIQYF
TRBJ2-3 TRBD2 TRBV4-2 . TGTGCCAGCAGCCACTACTTAGCGGGAGCTTCAGATACGCAGTATTTT CASSHYLAGASDTQYF
TRBJ2-7 TRBD2 TRBV7-8 . TGTGCCAGCAGCCCCCCCCCGAGCGGGGCCCACTACTTC CASSPPPSGAHYF
TRBJ2-4 . TRBV11-3 once TGTGCCAGCAGCCGCCCGGGTTCAGGGCAGTACTTC CASSRPGSGQYF
TRBJ2-2 . TRBV5-4 . TGTGCCAGCAGCTTAGCCTCCACCGGGGAGCTGTTTTTT CASSLASTGELFF
TRBJ2-1 TRBD2 TRBV19 once TGTGCCACCTCGGGGGACTATCCCAAGAGCTCCTACAATGAGCAGTTCTTC CATSGDYPKSSYNEQFF
TRBJ1-5 . TRBV6-1 . TGTGCCAGCAGAATTCCGGGACAAGGCAATCAGCCCCAGCATTTT CASRIPGQGNQPQHF
TRBJ2-1 . TRBV11-3 . TGTGCCAGCAGCTTTCTAGGTCGGAGTCCAGGGTGGTATCTTGAGCAGTTCTTC CASSFLGRSPGWYLEQFF
TRBJ2-7 TRBD1 TRBV5-5 . TGTGCCAGCAGCTTGGAGGGACAGGGCTACGAGCAGTACTTC CASSLEGQGYEQYF
TRBJ1-4 TRBD1 TRBV4-3 once TGCGCCAGCAGCCAAGATTCGGGACAGGGTGAAAAACTGTTTTTT CASSQDSGQGEKLFF
TRBJ2-2 TRBD2 TRBV25-1 . TGTGCCAGCAGTGGTCCTAGCGGGGGCACCGGGGAGCTGTTTTTT CASSGPSGGTGELFF
TRBJ1-2 TRBD1 TRBV12-5 . TGTGCTAGTGGTTTGGCCGGGACAGGGTACTATGGCTACACCTTC CASGLAGTGYYGYTF
TRBJ1-2 . TRBV6-5 . TGTGCCAGCACTAAAGGGGGTGGCGGCTATGGCTACACCTTC CASTKGGGGYGYTF
TRBJ1-6 . TRBV28 . TGTGCCAGCAGTTTATTCCAGGGTGGAAATTCACCCCTCCACTTT CASSLFQGGNSPLHF
TRBJ2-5 . TRBV5-4 . TGTGCCAGCAGCTTGGGTAGAGTGACAGCCCAAGAGACCCAGTACTTC CASSLGRVTAQETQYF
TRBJ1-1 TRBD1 TRBV18 . TGTGCCAGCTCACCAGGGACAGTGAGAACTGAAGCTTTCTTT CASSPGTVRTEAFF
TRBJ2-5 . TRBV7-2 . TGTGCCAGCAGTCGGGTGTTGGAGACCCAGTACTTC CASSRVLETQYF
TRBJ2-1 TRBD2 TRBV29-1 . TGCAGCGTTGGCCCCGGGACTAGCGGGAGGTATGAGCAGTTCTTC CSVGPGTSGRYEQFF
TRBJ1-2 . TRBV6-1 . TGTGCCAGCACTCTCGGGGCTAACTATGGCTACACCTTC CASTLGANYGYTF
TRBJ2-1 TRBD2 TRBV15 . TGTGCCACCAGCAGACAGCGGGATACGCAGTTCTTC CATSRQRDTQFF
TRBJ2-2 TRBD1 TRBV11-2 . TGTGCCAGCAGCTGGGGATATCGGACAGGGGCCGGGGAGCTGTTTTTT CASSWGYRTGAGELFF
TRBJ2-5 . TRBV11-2 . TGTGCCAGCAGCCGGGACGGGGGTACCCGAGAGACCCAGTACTTC CASSRDGGTRETQYF
TRBJ2-1 . TRBV6-5 . TGTGCCAGCAGTTACTCGAATAGGGGTTACGATGAGCAGTTCTTC CASSYSNRGYDEQFF
TRBJ1-1 . TRBV7-3 . TGTGCCAGCAGCTTAACGAGGAACACTGAAGCTTTCTTT CASSLTRNTEAFF
TRBJ1-5 . TRBV10-3 . TGTGCCATCAGTGATCCCAGTATCATCAGGGTTGGGAATCAGCCCCAGCATTTT CAISDPSIIRVGNQPQHF
TRBJ2-1 . TRBV28 . TGTGCCAGCAGCTCTCGGAGGGAGAATTCCTACAATGAGCAGTTCTTC CASSSRRENSYNEQFF
TRBJ1-2 . TRBV7-9 . TGTGCCAGCAGCTTCACTATGGGCTATGGCTACACCTTC CASSFTMGYGYTF
TRBJ1-3 TRBD1 TRBV19 . TGTGCCAGTAATAAGGGGGCCGCTGGAAACACCATATATTTT CASNKGAAGNTIYF
TRBJ2-5 TRBD1 TRBV5-1 . TGCGCCAGCAGCCCGGGACAGGGGGCCCCAGGAGAGACCCAGTACTTC CASSPGQGAPGETQYF
TRBJ2-1 TRBD1 TRBV25-1 once TGTGCCAGCAGTACACAACAGGGGCGTGAGCAGTTCTTC CASSTQQGREQFF
TRBJ1-1 . TRBV28 . TGTGCCAGCAGTTTATCCCTCGGGGGAGGAATCGGTGCGGACACTGAAGCTTTCTTT CASSLSLGGGIGADTEAFF
TRBJ1-5 TRBD1 TRBV19 few TGTGCCAGTAGGACGACAGGGGTGGGGAATAGCAATCAGCCCCAGCATTTT CASRTTGVGNSNQPQHF
TRBJ2-3 TRBD2 TRBV28 . TGTGCCAGCGGAGGGATAGCGGGAGGAGGGGTAGATACGCAGTATTTT CASGGIAGGGVDTQYF